What follows describes a single T cell receptor (beta chain). The antigen it binds to is not known. There are no base qualities to consult, and no much larger clone falls within one base. The sample originates from a study of vaccination effects on CD4 cells after COVID-19 (dated by TCRdb to the early 2020s). Looking at the study overall: To identify antigen-specific CD4+ T cell clonotypes by their expansion, the ViraFEST assay first stimulated PBMC with viral peptide pools and then applied TCR sequencing. Around 2.1 million PBMC per well were cultured with 8.5 to 10 ug/ml peptides in IMDM containing roughly 5% human AB serum, approximately 10 IU/ml IL-2 and gentamicin. The study compared SARS-CoV-2 spike-specific CD4+ TCR repertoires before and after mRNA vaccination in COVID-19 convalescent patients and infection-naive vaccine recipients. In the study, cultures from other donors were sequenced using the Oncomine TCR Beta short-read assay on an Illumina iSeq 100. A total of nine to ten COVID-19 convalescent patients and a handful of SARS-CoV-2-naive healthy vaccine recipients were included in the full study. After vaccination, three convalescent patients were sampled both early (day +14) and late (day +241, +227, +161 respectively). Across the study, the median time from the second dose to post-vaccine sampling was 72 days (range 14 to 241).

There are 14 amino acids in the CDR3, from cysteine to phenylalanine inclusive. Only CDR3 DNA remains: 42 bases, in frame from the first base. CDR1 is given as SNHLY and CDR2 as FYNNEI, both from the germline V gene. Trimming accounts for 8 bases at V and 2 bases at J, while the number of junction bases matched to no gene is 6. Receptor amplification or capture employed the immunoSEQ multiplex PCR assay. DNA from the cultured, isolated CD4+ T cells was subjected to TCR beta CDR3 sequencing. Per the source publication's procedure: Non-productive TCR sequences were discarded, and reads were trimmed to the CDR3 region, with only CDR3s of 7 or more amino acids retained. Antigen-specific clonotypes were identified with the MANAFEST web app by comparing expansion in peptide wells against reference cultures. For clones to be considered positive, expansion at FDR<0.05 versus reference and all other wells, an odds ratio above 5, and a frequency above 0.1% in two replicate wells were required. Clonotypes significantly expanded in SARS-CoV-2 spike wells and in at least one common cold coronavirus spike condition were defined as cross-reactive. CDR3 similarity was assessed by Levenshtein distance with the stringdist R package, and unrooted trees were built with ape in R 3.6.1. TCRdb obtained this table from immuneACCESS and retained in-frame rearrangements with V and J assigned. These tables miss some clones; where compared with another copy, unresolved V genes account for less than half of the shortfall, and the remainder is unexplained. V, J and clone size are taken as reported in that table, and D and trimming were inferred from the DNA itself. Within this sample are around 53,000 clones, with about 76% of them counted one time only. 4.5% to 5.5% of the sample comes from the top ten.

Beyond this particular receptor, the publication reports: Only a small number of convalescent patients were included, and no early post-infection timepoints were available, which limited the study. Both infection-induced and vaccine-induced clones contracted markedly at late post-vaccination timepoints, which is consistent with waning T cell responses. In convalescent patients, the post-vaccine spike-reactive repertoire was composed mainly of new vaccine-induced clones that were largely distinct from infection-induced clones.

After approximately 11 days of culture, CD4+ T cells were isolated with the EasySep CD4+ T cell isolation kit. Convalescent patients had PCR-confirmed SARS-CoV-2 infection between March and December 2020, before Alpha, Beta and Delta variants emerged in the United States. Participants received two doses of either the BNT162b2 or the mRNA-1273 mRNA SARS-CoV-2 vaccine. On days 3 and 7, half of the culture medium was replaced with fresh IL-2-containing medium. Unless noted otherwise, every peptide stimulation condition was cultured in triplicate wells. Using Ficoll-Paque Plus gradient centrifugation, PBMC were separated from whole blood and then either used fresh or cryopreserved at -140C. The QIAamp micro DNA kit was used to extract genomic DNA from the cultured CD4+ T cells.

This chain is built from TRBV2 and TRBJ2-3; TRBD2 lines up with 8 middle nucleotides. Sequenced here: CD4+ T cells from PBMCs cultured without peptide, sampled after COVID-19 vaccination. The sequence came from a human donor who had a prior SARS-CoV-2 infection. The nucleotide sequence is given as TGTGCCAGCGGAGAGGGACTAGACACAGATACGCAGTATTTT. This translates into CASGEGLDTDTQYF.